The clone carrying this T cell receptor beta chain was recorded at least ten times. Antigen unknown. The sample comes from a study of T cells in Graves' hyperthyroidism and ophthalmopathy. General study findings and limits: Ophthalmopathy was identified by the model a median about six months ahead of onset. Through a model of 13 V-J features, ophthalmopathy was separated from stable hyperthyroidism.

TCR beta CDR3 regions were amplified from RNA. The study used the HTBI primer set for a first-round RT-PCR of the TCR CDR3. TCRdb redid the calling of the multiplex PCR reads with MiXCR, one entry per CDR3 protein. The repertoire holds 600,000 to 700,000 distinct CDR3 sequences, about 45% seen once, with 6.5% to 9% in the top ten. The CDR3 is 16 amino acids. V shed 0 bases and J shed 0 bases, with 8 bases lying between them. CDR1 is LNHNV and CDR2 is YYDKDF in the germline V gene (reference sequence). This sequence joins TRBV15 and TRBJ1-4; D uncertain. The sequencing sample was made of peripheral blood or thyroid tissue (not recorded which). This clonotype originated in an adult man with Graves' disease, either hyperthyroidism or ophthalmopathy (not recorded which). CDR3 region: CATSRDLAATNEKLFF. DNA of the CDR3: TGTGCCACCAGCAGAGATCTGGCAGCAACTAATGAAAAACTGTTTTTT.